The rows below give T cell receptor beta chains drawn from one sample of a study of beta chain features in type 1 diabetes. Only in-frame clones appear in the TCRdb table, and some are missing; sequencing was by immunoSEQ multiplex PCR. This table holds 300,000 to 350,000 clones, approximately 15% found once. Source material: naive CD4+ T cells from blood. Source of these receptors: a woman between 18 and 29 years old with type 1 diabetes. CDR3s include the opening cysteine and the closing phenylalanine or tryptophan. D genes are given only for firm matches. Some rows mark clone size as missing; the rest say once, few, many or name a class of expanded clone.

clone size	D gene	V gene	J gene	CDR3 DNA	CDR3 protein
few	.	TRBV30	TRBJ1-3	TGTGCCTGGAGACTGGGGGGATCTGGAAACACCATATATTTT	CAWRLGGSGNTIYF
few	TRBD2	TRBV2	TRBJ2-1	TGTGCCAGCAAACTAGCGGGGTGGGATGAGCAGTTCTTC	CASKLAGWDEQFF
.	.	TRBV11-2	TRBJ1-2	TGTGCCAGCAGCTTTACCACCGGGTCAGATGGCTACACCTTC	CASSFTTGSDGYTF
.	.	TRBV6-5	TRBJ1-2	TGTGCCAGCAGTTACTCGCACAGGGACTATGGCTACACCTTC	CASSYSHRDYGYTF
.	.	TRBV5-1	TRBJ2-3	TGCGCCAGCAGCTGGGGCAGTGGTAGGAGCACAGATACGCAGTATTTT	CASSWGSGRSTDTQYF
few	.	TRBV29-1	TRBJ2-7	TGCAGCGTCAGAATACAGGGAAGGGGTTTAGGGTCCTACGAGCAGTACTTC	CSVRIQGRGLGSYEQYF
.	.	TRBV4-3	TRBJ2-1	TGCGCCAGCAGCCAAGACAAATCCTCCTACAATGAGCAGTTCTTC	CASSQDKSSYNEQFF
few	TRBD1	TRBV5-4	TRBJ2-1	TGTGCCAGCAGCGAAGGGACAGCATACAATGAGCAGTTCTTC	CASSEGTAYNEQFF
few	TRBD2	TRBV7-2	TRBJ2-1	TGTGCCACCGGGACTAGCGGGGACAATGAGCAGTTCTTC	CATGTSGDNEQFF
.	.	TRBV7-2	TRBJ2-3	TGTGCCAGCAGCTTAGCCGGGTCGGGAGTCCCAGATACGCAGTATTTT	CASSLAGSGVPDTQYF
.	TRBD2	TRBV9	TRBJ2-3	TGTGCCAGCAGCGTTACTACTAGCGGGGGGAACGATGGTAGTACGCAGTATTTT	CASSVTTSGGNDGSTQYF
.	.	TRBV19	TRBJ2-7	TGTGCCACCTCCAACGTCGGAGGCTACGAGCAGTACTTC	CATSNVGGYEQYF
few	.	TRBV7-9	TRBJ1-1	TGTGCCAGCAGCTTAAGAGAAATGAACACTGAAGCTTTCTTT	CASSLREMNTEAFF
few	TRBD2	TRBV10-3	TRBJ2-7	TGTGCCAGTAAAGGAGCGGGGAGCTACGAGCAGTACTTC	CASKGAGSYEQYF
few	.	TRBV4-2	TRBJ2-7	TGTGCCAGCAGCCAAGATCCCGACAGCCTGGGCTCCTACGAGCAGTACTTC	CASSQDPDSLGSYEQYF